This T cell receptor (beta chain) came from a study of cytomegalovirus exposure and HLA in healthy donors. Findings of the study overall: In vitro assays verified that three CMV-associated chains recognized CMV antigens specifically.

As for this clone: Its antigen is as yet unknown.

Germline V gene data show CDR1 as MNHEY and CDR2 as SVGAGI. This CDR3 is built from 12 residues. Deletions cut 6 bases from V and 2 bases from J, with 8 bases between. Only in-frame clones appear in the TCRdb table, and some are missing; sequencing was by immunoSEQ multiplex PCR. The sample gives 100,000 to 150,000 clones, 80% to 90% of which show up once; around 1.1% is in the top ten. The source is a woman aged 18-29 years in good health and CMV-seronegative. The rearrangement joins TRBV6-5 to TRBJ2-7; D is perhaps TRBD1 (6 bases). Sequencing was done on a sample of PBMCs. This chain's CDR3 is CASRRTAYEQYF. The CDR3 nucleotides are TGTGCCAGCAGGAGGACAGCCTACGAGCAGTACTTC.